A single sample gave rise to the 7 T cell receptor beta chains below, sequenced in a study of OX40 agonist ivuxolimab in advanced cancers. Sequencing was performed with immunoSEQ multiplex PCR; in TCRdb, only in-frame clones are kept and a portion is missing. This sample has nearly 70,000 clones, with about 85% found just once. This material consisted of CD4+ or CD8+ T cells sorted from blood, taken in a trial of the OX40 agonist ivuxolimab. The receptors were gathered from an adult with an advanced solid tumor such as melanoma, head and neck, liver or kidney cancer.

The genes are TRBV5-1 and TRBJ1-4; D unclear. Germline lookup yields CDR1 SGHRS and CDR2 YFSETQ. The CDR3 has 15 residues. Trimming pared 4 bases from V and 3 bases from J, leaving 13 bases between. The CDR3 nucleotides are TGCGCCAGCAGCAGAGGCCAGGCCCCTAATGAAAAACTGTTTTTT. It codes for CASSRGQAPNEKLFF.

This clone was detected a few times. The chain links TRBV4-1 to TRBJ2-3; the D is unclear. The CDR3 consists of 17 residues. Trimming stripped 1 base from V and 5 bases from J, with 19 bases between. Looked up from germline, CDR1 is MGHRA and CDR2 is YSYEKL. For the CDR3, the DNA is TGCGCCAGCAGCCAAGGGCCGACGGCCGGCCGTGGAGATACGCAGTATTTT. This sequence encodes CASSQGPTAGRGDTQYF.

Comments on this clone: The same CDR3 can be traced to other DNA sequences in this sample. The rearrangement joins TRBV18 to TRBJ2-5, with D unresolved. Germline V gene data show CDR1 as KGHSH and CDR2 as LQKENI. The ends were cut back, 2 bases at V and 5 bases at J, with 9 bases in the middle. This CDR3 has 13 amino acids. CDR3 DNA sequence: TGTGCCAGCTCACCAGGGGTTCGGGAGACCCAGTACTTC. Its translation: CASSPGVRETQYF.

The chain is built from TRBV12-5 and TRBJ2-7; TRBD1 aligns across 10 bases. Trimming removed 1 base from V and 6 bases from J; junction bases left unmatched: 0. The CDR3 is 13 residues long. Germline lookup yields CDR1 LGHNT and CDR2 FRNRAP. CDR3: CASGLGTGGEQYF. The DNA for the CDR3 is TGTGCTAGTGGTTTGGGGACAGGGGGCGAGCAGTACTTC.

The CDR3 loop reads CASSLLSNQPQHF. CDR3 in DNA: TGTGCCAGCAGCCTACTGAGCAATCAGCCCCAGCATTTT. The gene calls are TRBV6-5 and TRBJ1-5; D unclear. Germline CDR1 and CDR2: MNHEY and SVGAGI. This CDR3 region has 13 residues. The V and J ends lost 6 bases and 1 base respectively, with 7 bases between them.

V is TRBV30 and J is TRBJ1-1, with a weak D call TRBD1 (6 bases). V shed 1 base and J shed 2 bases, with 11 bases lying between them. Germline CDR1 GTSNPN, CDR2 SVGIG (reference sequence). The CDR3 length is 14 residues. The CDR3 protein is CAWSGDIENTEAFF. For the CDR3, the DNA is TGTGCCTGGAGTGGGGACATCGAAAACACTGAAGCTTTCTTT.

The chain links TRBV7-9 to TRBJ1-1; D unresolved. The V gene lost 1 base and the J gene lost 4 bases, with 1 base spanning the gap. CDR1 and CDR2 (germline): SEHNR, FQNEAQ (reference sequence). The CDR3 spans 11 residues. CDR3 loop: CASSLVTEAFF. The CDR3 nucleotides read TGTGCCAGCAGCTTAGTCACTGAAGCTTTCTTT.